One sample yielded the 10 T cell receptor beta chains listed below, sequenced in a study of shared clonotypes between healthy human individuals. Here immunoSEQ multiplex PCR was the method, and the copy in TCRdb shows in-frame clones only, minus some. The profile shows about 490,000 clones, roughly 78% of them singletons. Sequenced: PBMCs. These receptors all stem from a woman aged 40 to 49 in good health. Some clones in this sample may be carry-over from other donors' samples.

This clone came up once. This chain connects TRBV19 to TRBJ1-2, with D unresolved. Trimming pared 5 bases from V and 7 bases from J, leaving 14 bases between. The CDR3 is made up of 13 amino acids. Germline CDR1 and CDR2: LNHDA and SQIVND (reference sequence). CDR3 residues: CASSWEGRGGYTF. CDR3 nucleotide sequence: TGTGCCAGTAGTTGGGAGGGTAGAGGTGGCTACACCTTC.

The chain carries TRBV27 and TRBJ2-5, with D possibly being TRBD1 (6 bases). V lost 3 bases and J 11 bases, leaving 22 bases between the germline ends. The germline gives CDR1 MNHEY, CDR2 SMNVEV (reference sequence). This CDR3 spans 15 amino acids. The CDR3 here is CASSFLNTASDRQYF. DNA for the CDR3: TGTGCCAGCAGTTTCCTCAACACCGCCTCTGACAGGCAGTACTTC.

This chain links TRBV11-2 with TRBJ2-2; no clear D gene. There are 16 residues in the CDR3. Trimming took 5 bases from V and 0 from J, leaving 13 bases between them. Per the germline V gene, CDR1 is SGHAT and CDR2 is FQNNGV. The CDR3, as DNA: TGTGCCAGCAGCCATGTGGGTTCCGCGAACACCGGGGAGCTGTTTTTT. Its protein is CASSHVGSANTGELFF.

The rearrangement uses TRBV12-5 and TRBJ2-3, with TRBD2 as a possible D gene (6 bases). The germline gives CDR1 LGHNT, CDR2 FRNRAP. Between the trimmed V and J ends, which lost 1 base and 3 bases, there was a span of 11 bases. The CDR3 totals 15 residues. In DNA, the CDR3 is TGTGCTAGTGGTTTGGCGGGAGTGGGTACAGATACGCAGTATTTT. Translation gives CASGLAGVGTDTQYF.

The sample holds a few counts of this clone. V and J are TRBV7-9 and TRBJ2-6, with TRBD2 matching over 12 bases. V trimming: 5 bases; J trimming: 2 bases; junction bases outside the gene matches: 7. The germline CDR1 and CDR2 sequences are SEHNR and FQNEAQ (reference sequence). This CDR3 region has 18 residues. The CDR3 DNA sequence: TGTGCCAGCAGCCCGCGACTAGCGGGAGTAGCTGGGGCCAACGTCCTGACTTTC. Its translation is CASSPRLAGVAGANVLTF.

The chain joins TRBV13 to TRBJ2-3, with 8 bases aligning to TRBD2. The trim removed 4 bases at V and 6 bases at J, leaving 15 bases unmatched. The CDR3 spans 17 residues. Germline lookup yields CDR1 PRHDT and CDR2 FYEKMQ (reference sequence). The CDR3 region has the DNA TGTGCCAGCAGCTCGCCCCGCGACAGCGGGAGCCGGGATACGCAGTATTTT. It encodes CASSSPRDSGSRDTQYF.

This rearrangement joins TRBV7-8 to TRBJ2-3; D may match TRBD1 or TRBD2 (7 bases each). Deletions cut 5 bases from V and 4 bases from J, with 16 bases between. Germline CDR1 and CDR2: SGHVS and FQNEAQ. The CDR3 is 15 amino acids. In DNA, the CDR3 is TGTGCCAGCAGCACGGACTCAGGGGGGGCAGATACGCAGTATTTT. Its protein is CASSTDSGGADTQYF.

The chain links TRBV11-2 to TRBJ2-5; 8 nucleotides agree with TRBD1. The CDR3 totals 14 residues. The trim removed 5 bases at V and 7 bases at J, leaving 9 bases unmatched. CDR1 is SGHAT, CDR2 FQNNGV, per germline. The CDR3: CASSPAGGPGTQYF. As DNA, the CDR3 is TGTGCCAGCAGCCCCGCAGGGGGCCCCGGGACCCAGTACTTC.

The J gene is TRBJ1-2, the V gene TRBV29-1; D not resolved. The CDR3 sequence is 13 residues long. V was cut by 6 bases and J by 5 bases, with 16 bases left in between. The germline V gene has CDR1 SQVTM and CDR2 ANQGSEA. CDR3 loop: CSVQAWVGYGYTF. The DNA for the CDR3 is TGCAGCGTCCAGGCATGGGTCGGGTATGGCTACACCTTC.

V is TRBV5-1 and J is TRBJ2-5, with TRBD1 as a possible D gene (6 bases). The J call may be wrong; the DNA end is better matched by TRBJ2-7. Germline V gene lookup returns CDR1 SGHRS and CDR2 YFSETQ. The CDR3 length is 12 residues. CDR3 sequence: CASSVRGNEQYF. Here the CDR3 DNA reads TGCGCCAGCAGCGTCAGGGGAAACGAGCAGTACTTC.